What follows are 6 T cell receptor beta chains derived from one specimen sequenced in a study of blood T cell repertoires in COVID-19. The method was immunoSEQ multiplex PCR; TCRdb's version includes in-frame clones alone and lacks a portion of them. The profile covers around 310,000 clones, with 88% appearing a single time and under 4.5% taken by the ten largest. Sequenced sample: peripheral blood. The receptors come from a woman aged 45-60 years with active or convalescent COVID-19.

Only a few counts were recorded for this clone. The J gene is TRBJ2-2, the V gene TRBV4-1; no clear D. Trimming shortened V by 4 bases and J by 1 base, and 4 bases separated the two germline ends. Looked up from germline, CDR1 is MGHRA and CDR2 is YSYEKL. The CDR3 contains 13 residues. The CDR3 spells CASSRGNTGELFF. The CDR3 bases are TGCGCCAGCAGCCGAGGGAACACCGGGGAGCTGTTTTTT.

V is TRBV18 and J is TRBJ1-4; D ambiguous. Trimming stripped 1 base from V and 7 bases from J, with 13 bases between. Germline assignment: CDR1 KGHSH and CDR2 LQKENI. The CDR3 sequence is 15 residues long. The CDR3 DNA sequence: TGTGCCAGCTCACCACGTCGCCTCACGGGTGAAAAACTGTTTTTT. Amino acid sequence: CASSPRRLTGEKLFF.

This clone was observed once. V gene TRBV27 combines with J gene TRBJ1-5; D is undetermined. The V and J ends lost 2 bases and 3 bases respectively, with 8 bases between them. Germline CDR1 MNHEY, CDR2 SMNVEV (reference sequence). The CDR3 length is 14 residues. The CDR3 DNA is TGTGCCAGCAGTTTAAGAGGGATCAATCAGCCCCAGCATTTT. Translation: CASSLRGINQPQHF.

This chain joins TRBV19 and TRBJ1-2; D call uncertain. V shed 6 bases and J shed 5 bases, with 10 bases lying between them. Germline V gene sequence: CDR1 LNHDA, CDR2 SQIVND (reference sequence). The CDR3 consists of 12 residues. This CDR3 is CASSIGRYGYTF. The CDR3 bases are TGTGCCAGTAGCATCGGGAGGTATGGCTACACCTTC. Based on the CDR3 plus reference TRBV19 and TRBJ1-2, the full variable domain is DGGITQSPKYLFRKEGQNVTLSCEQNLNHDAMYWYRQDPGQGLRLIYYSQIVNDFQKGDIAEGYSVSREKKESFPLTVTSAQKNPTAFYLCASSIGRYGYTFGSGTRLTVV.

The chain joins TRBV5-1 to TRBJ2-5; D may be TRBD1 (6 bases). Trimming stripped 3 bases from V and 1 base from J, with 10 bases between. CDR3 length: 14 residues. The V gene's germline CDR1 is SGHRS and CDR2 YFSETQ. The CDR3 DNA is TGCGCCAGCAGCTGGACAGTTATCCAAGAGACCCAGTACTTC. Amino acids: CASSWTVIQETQYF.

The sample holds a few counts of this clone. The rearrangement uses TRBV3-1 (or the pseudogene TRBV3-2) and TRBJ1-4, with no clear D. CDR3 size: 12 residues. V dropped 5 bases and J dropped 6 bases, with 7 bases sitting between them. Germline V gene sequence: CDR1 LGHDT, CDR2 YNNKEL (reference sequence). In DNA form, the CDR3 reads TGTGCCAGCAGCTACGGGGATGAAAAACTGTTTTTT. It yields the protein CASSYGDEKLFF.